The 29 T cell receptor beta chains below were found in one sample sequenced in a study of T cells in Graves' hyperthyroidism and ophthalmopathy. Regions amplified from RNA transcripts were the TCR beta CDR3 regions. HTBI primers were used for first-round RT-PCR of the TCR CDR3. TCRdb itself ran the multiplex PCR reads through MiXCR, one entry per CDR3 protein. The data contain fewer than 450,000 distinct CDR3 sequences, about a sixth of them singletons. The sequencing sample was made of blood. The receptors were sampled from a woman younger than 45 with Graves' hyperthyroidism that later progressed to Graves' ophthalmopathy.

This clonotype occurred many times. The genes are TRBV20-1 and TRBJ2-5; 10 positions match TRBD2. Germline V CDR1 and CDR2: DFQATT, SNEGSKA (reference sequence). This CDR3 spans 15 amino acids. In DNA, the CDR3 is TGCAGGGCCCGGGGGGCTAGCGGGGGCGGAGAGACCCAGTACTTC. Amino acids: CRARGASGGGETQYF.

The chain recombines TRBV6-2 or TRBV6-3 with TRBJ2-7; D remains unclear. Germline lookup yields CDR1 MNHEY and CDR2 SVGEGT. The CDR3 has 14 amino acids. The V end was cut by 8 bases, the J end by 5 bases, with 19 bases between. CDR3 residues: CASRDPFGLHEQYF. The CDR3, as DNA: TGTGCCAGCCGAGACCCCTTCGGCTTACACGAGCAGTACTTC.

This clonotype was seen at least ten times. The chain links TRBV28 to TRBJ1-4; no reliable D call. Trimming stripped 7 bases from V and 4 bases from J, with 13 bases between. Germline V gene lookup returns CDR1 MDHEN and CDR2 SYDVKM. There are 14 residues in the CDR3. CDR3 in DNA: TGTGCCAGCACCACGTCCGGGATTAATGAAAAACTGTTTTTT. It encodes CASTTSGINEKLFF.

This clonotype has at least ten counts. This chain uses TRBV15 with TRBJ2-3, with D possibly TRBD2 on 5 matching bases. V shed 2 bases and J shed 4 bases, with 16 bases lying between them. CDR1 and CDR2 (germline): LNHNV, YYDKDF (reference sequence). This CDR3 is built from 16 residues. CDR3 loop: CATSRTRASRADTQYF. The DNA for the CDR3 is TGTGCCACCAGCAGAACTCGGGCTAGCCGAGCAGATACGCAGTATTTT.

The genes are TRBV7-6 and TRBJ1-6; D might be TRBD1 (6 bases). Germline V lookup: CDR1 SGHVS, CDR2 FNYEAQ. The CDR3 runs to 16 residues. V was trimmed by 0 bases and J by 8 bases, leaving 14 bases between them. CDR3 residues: CASSLAFGPGDSPLHF. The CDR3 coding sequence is TGTGCCAGCAGCTTAGCATTTGGTCCAGGGGATTCACCCCTCCACTTT.

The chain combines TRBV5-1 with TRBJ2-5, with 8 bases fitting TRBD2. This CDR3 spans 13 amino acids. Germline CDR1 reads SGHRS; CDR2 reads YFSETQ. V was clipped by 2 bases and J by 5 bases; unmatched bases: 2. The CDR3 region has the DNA TGCGCCAGCAGCTTTAGCGGGACGGAGACCCAGTACTTC. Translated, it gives CASSFSGTETQYF.

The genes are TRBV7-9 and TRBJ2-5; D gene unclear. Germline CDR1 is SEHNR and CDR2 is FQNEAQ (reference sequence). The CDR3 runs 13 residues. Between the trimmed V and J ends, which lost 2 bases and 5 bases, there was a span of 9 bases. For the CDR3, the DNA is TGTGCCAGCAGCTTAAACCCCCGGGAGACCCAGTACTTC. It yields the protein CASSLNPRETQYF. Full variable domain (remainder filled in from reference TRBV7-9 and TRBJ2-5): DTGVSQNPRHKITKRGQNVTFRCDPISEHNRLYWYRQTLGQGPEFLTYFQNEAQLEKSRLLSDRFSAERPKGSFSTLEIQRTEQGDSAMYLCASSLNPRETQYFGPGTRLLVL.

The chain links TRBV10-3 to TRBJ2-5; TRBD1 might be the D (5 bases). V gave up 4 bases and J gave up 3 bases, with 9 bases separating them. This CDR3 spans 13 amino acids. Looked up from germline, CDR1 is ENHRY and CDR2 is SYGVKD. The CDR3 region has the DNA TGTGCCATCAGTGGGACAAGGGAAGAGACCCAGTACTTC. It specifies CAISGTREETQYF.

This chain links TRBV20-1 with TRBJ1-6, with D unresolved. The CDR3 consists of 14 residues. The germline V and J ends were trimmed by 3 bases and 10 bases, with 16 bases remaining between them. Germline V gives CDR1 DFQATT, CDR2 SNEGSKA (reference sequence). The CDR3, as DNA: TGCAGTGCTAGTCTTGTACATGGCATCTCACCCCTCCACTTT. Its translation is CSASLVHGISPLHF.

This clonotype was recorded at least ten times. The CDR3 DNA is TGTGCCAGCAGTTGGAGTCAGAACACTGAAGCTTTCTTT. Translated: CASSWSQNTEAFF. The chain uses TRBV6-1 and TRBJ1-1, with D unresolved. Trimming removed 5 bases at V and 1 base at J, with 8 bases between. CDR1 is MNHNS, CDR2 SASEGT, per germline. This CDR3 is built from 13 residues.

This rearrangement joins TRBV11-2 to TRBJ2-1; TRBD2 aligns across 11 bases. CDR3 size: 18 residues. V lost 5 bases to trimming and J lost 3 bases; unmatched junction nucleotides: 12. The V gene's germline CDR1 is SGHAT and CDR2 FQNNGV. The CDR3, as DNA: TGTGCCAGCAGCCCAATAGCCCAACTAGCGGGAGACTACAATGAGCAGTTCTTC. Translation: CASSPIAQLAGDYNEQFF. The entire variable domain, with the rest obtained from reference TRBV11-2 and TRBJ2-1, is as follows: EAGVAQSPRYKIIEKRQSVAFWCNPISGHATLYWYQQILGQGPKLLIQFQNNGVVDDSQLPKDRFSAERLKGVDSTLKIQPAKLEDSAVYLCASSPIAQLAGDYNEQFFGPGTRLTVL.

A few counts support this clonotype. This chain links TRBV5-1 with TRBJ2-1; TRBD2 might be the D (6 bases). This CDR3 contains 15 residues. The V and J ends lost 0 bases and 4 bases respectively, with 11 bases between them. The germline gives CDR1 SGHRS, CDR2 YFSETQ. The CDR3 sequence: CASSLGPGDYNEQFF. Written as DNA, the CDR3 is TGCGCCAGCAGCTTGGGTCCGGGGGATTACAATGAGCAGTTCTTC.

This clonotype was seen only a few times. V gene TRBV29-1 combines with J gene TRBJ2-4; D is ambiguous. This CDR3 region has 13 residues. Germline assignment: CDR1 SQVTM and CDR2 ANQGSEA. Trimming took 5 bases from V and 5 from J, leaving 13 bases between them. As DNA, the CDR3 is TGCAGCGTTTGGACGAGCCCCGAAAACATTCAGTACTTC. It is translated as CSVWTSPENIQYF.

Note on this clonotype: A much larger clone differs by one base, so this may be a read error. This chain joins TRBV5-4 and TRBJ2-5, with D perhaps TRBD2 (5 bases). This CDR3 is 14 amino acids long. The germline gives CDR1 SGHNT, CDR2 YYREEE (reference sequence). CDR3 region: CASSPAFGEETHYF. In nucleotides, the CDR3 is TGTGCCAGCAGCCCTGCTTTCGGGGAAGAGACCCATTACTTC.

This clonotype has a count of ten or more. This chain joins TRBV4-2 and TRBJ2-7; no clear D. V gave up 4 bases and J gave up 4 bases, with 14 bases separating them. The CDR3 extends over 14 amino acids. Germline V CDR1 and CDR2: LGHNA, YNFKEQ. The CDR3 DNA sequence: TGTGCCAGCAGCCCAGAACAGAGTTCTTACGAGCAGTACTTC. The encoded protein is CASSPEQSSYEQYF.

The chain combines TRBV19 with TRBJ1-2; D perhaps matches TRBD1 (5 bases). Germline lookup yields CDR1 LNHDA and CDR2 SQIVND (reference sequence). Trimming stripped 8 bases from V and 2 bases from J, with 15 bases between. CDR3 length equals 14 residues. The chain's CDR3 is CASQPRQNNYGYTF. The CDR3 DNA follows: TGTGCCAGTCAACCGCGACAGAACAACTATGGCTACACCTTC. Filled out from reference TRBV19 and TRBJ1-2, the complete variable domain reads DGGITQSPKYLFRKEGQNVTLSCEQNLNHDAMYWYRQDPGQGLRLIYYSQIVNDFQKGDIAEGYSVSREKKESFPLTVTSAQKNPTAFYLCASQPRQNNYGYTFGSGTRLTVV.

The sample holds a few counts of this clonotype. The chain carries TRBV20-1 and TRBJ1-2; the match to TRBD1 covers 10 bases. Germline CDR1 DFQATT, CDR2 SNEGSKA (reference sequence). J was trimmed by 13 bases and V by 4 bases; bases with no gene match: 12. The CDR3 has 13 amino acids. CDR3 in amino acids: CSAMPGTGAQLTF. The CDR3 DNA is TGCAGTGCTATGCCCGGGACAGGGGCACAACTCACCTTC.

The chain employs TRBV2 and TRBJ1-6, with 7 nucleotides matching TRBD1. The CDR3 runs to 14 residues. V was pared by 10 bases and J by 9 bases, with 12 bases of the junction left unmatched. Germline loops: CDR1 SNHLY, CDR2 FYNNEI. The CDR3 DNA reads TGTGCCACCATGACAGGGACTACGGCTTCACCCCTCCACTTT. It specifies CATMTGTTASPLHF.

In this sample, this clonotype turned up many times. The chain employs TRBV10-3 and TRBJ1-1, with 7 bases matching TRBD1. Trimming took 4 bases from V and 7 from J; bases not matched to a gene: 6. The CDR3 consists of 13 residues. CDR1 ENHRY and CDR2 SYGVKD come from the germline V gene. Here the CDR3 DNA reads TGTGCCATCAGTGGTGGACAGGAACGTGAAGCTTTCTTT. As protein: CAISGGQEREAFF.

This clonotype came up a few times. Here the CDR3 reads CATSRDGGREKNIQYF. The CDR3, as DNA: TGTGCCACCAGCAGAGATGGTGGCAGGGAGAAAAACATTCAGTACTTC. The rearrangement links TRBV15 to TRBJ2-4; D assignment may be TRBD1 or TRBD2 (5 bases each). This CDR3 contains 16 residues. CDR1 LNHNV and CDR2 YYDKDF come from the germline V gene (reference sequence). V gave up 0 bases and J gave up 4 bases, with 13 bases separating them.

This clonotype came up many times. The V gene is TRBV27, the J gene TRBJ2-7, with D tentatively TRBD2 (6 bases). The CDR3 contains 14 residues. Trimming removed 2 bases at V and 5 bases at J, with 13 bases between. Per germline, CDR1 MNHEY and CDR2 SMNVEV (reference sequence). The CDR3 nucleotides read TGTGCCAGCAGTTTAGGAGGGGACGGAAACGAGCAGTACTTC. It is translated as CASSLGGDGNEQYF.

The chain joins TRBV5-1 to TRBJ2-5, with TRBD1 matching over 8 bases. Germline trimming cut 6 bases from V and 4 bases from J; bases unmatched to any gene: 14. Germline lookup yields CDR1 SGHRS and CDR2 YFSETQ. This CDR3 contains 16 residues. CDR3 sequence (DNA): TGCGCCAGCAACGGTCTCGGGACAGGTGCCCCAGAGACCCAGTACTTC. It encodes CASNGLGTGAPETQYF.

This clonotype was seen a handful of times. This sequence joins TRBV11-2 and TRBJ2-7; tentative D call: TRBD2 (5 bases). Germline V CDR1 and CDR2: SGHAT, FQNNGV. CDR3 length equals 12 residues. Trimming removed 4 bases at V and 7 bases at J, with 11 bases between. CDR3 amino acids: CASSSLSGEQYF. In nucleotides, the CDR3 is TGTGCCAGCAGCTCATTATCGGGGGAGCAGTACTTC.

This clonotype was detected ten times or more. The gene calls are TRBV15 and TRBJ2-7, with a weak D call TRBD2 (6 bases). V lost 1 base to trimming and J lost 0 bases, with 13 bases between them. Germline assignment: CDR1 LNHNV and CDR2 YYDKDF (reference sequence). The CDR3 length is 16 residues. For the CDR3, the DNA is TGTGCCACCAGCAGAGGGGGGGAGAGGAGCTCCTACGAGCAGTACTTC. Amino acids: CATSRGGERSSYEQYF. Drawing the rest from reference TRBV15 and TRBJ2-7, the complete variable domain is DAMVIQNPRYQVTQFGKPVTLSCSQTLNHNVMYWYQQKSSQAPKLLFHYYDKDFNNEADTPDNFQSRRPNTSFCFLDIRSPGLGDTAMYLCATSRGGERSSYEQYFGPGTRLTVT.

CDR3 in amino acids: CSASLGTDGNEQFF. CDR3 DNA sequence: TGCAGTGCTAGTCTGGGGACGGATGGGAATGAGCAGTTCTTC. The rearrangement links TRBV20-1 to TRBJ2-1; D might be TRBD1 or TRBD2, each matching 5 bases. The CDR3 has 14 amino acids. Germline CDR1 reads DFQATT; CDR2 reads SNEGSKA (reference sequence). V lost 3 bases and J 7 bases, leaving 16 bases between the germline ends.

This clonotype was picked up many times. CDR3 DNA sequence: TGTGCCAGCAGCTTAGTCCCAGCAGGGGGGACCCAGTACTTC. Protein product: CASSLVPAGGTQYF. V and J are TRBV7-2 and TRBJ2-5; 7 bases map to TRBD1. The CDR3 length is 14 residues. V dropped 1 base and J dropped 7; count of bases not matched to a gene: 6. From germline, CDR1 is SGHTA and CDR2 FQGNSA.

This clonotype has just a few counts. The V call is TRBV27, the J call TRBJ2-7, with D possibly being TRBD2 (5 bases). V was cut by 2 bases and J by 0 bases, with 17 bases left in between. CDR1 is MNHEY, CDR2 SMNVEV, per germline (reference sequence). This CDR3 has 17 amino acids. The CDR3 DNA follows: TGTGCCAGCAGTTTAACTGTGGCGGGCGGCAGCTCCTACGAGCAGTACTTC. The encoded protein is CASSLTVAGGSSYEQYF.

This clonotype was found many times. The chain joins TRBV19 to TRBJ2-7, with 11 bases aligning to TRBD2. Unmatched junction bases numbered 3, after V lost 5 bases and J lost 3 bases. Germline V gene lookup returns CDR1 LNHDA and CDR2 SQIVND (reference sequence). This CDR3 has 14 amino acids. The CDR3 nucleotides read TGTGCCAGTAGTCTGGGACTAGCGGACTACGAGCAGTACTTC. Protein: CASSLGLADYEQYF.

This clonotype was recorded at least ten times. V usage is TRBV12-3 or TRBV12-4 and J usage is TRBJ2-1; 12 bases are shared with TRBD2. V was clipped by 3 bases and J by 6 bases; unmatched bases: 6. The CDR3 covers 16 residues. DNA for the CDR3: TGTGCCAGCAGTTTCGAACTAGCGGGGGGCTCCAATGAGCAGTTCTTC. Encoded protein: CASSFELAGGSNEQFF.